There are a few counts of the clone carrying this TCR beta chain. Reverse transcription of all isolated RNA meant that expressed TCRB transcripts were sequenced. Sequencing used immunoSEQ multiplex PCR; TCRdb keeps in-frame clones, though not all of them. The sample lists around 500,000 clones; 30% were seen once. CDR1 and CDR2 (germline): SGHAT, FQNNGV. This CDR3 has 16 residues. Trimming stripped 5 bases from V and 5 bases from J, with 19 bases between. The source of the sample is a study of beta chain features in type 1 diabetes. The source material was naive CD4+ T cells from blood. This receptor was taken from a man aged 18 to 29 in good health. The rearrangement joins TRBV11-2 to TRBJ2-1, with D possibly matching TRBD2 (6 bases). CDR3: CASSPGQGRRDNEQFF. CDR3 in DNA: TGTGCCAGCAGCCCTGGCCAAGGGAGGAGGGACAATGAGCAGTTCTTC.